This T cell receptor (beta chain) came from a study of blood T cells in healthy people across ages (dated by TCRdb to about 2015). At the level of the whole study: In model experiments, roughly one uniquely barcoded TCR beta cDNA molecule per two T cells was captured by template switching. To track age-related changes in TCR beta repertoire diversity, the study relied on deep sequencing normalized with unique cDNA molecular identifiers. Four age groups were formed from the donors: young (average approximately 15 years), middle-aged (approximately 42), aged (62) and long-lived (more than 75). Donors of different ages were randomly distributed across sequencing lanes to avoid experimental bias. Using the same blood draw, the study looked at two additional independent replicas of 1 million unique cDNA reads for two donors, one aged 18 to 30 and the other aged 80 or older. Findings and caveats that apply to the study as a whole: Because profiling used bulk unsorted PBMCs, naive and antigen-experienced compartments could not be compared conclusively. Total diversity estimates from one million sequenced T cells were considered lower bounds and underestimates. Observed TCR beta diversity correlated strongly with the percentage of naive T cells measured by flow cytometry. As age increased, observed TCR beta diversity per million T cells dropped in a roughly linear way, and a significant reduction was already evident by age around 41. The long-lived group showed more naive CD4+ T cells, fewer expanded clones and increased TCR diversity than the aged group, suggesting age selection. Because donor CMV infection status was unknown, age-related changes in expanded clonotypes were potentially confounded.

CDR1 and CDR2 were assigned from the germline V gene (reference sequence) as MNHEY and SMNVEV. The V end gives up 6 bases and the J end 7 bases, leaving 18 bases in the junction not matched to a gene. From cysteine to phenylalanine, the CDR3 is 18 amino acids long. The retained sequence is limited to the CDR3, 54 bases, with the frame set at the first base. Libraries were constructed by 5' RACE. Sequencer: Illumina HiSeq 2500. The second PCR ran for about 6 to 11 cycles and used a J-beta primer mix along with a sample-barcoded 5' primer. A template-switch 5' adaptor carrying 12 random nucleotides introduced a unique molecular identifier onto each TCR beta cDNA molecule. Each sample yielded at least 3 million CDR3-containing paired-end reads. All of the RNA was converted into first-strand cDNA using the Mint cDNA synthesis kit, with a TRBC-specific oligonucleotide serving as the primer. Following uracil-DNA glycosylase treatment, a first 18-cycle PCR with universal primers M1SS and BC2_uni_R was performed on all cDNA. As for the original processing: For normalization, 1 million high-quality reads were randomly selected from each sample, with every read carrying a distinct molecular identifier. Instead of being binned into consensus sequences, reads with shared molecular identifiers were discarded. MiTCR, run with a Q25 quality threshold and the strictest error-elimination algorithm, handled CDR3 identification, clonotype clustering and error correction. A nonparametric unseen species model with Euler transformation was used to estimate a lower bound on total TCR beta diversity. TCRdb redid the processing of the public reads, applying fastp at Q25 and MiXCR, and retained in-frame beta chains. CDR3 protein duplicates are merged, each entry listing the most common genes and DNA. TCRdb's processing, not the authors' own work, is the source of the V and J calls. A total of 850,000 to 1,100,000 distinct CDR3 sequences appear in this sample, roughly two fifths of them only once. The ten top clones hold around 14% of the sample.

Comments on this clonotype: Its antigen is not yet known. No qualities accompany the bases; no much larger clone lies one base away.

The roughly 42 donors, aged 6 to 90 years, were systemically healthy Caucasian individuals from Russia. Approximately 9.7 milliliters of peripheral blood were drawn from each donor into EDTA-treated Vacutainer tubes. Ficoll-Paque density-gradient centrifugation was used to isolate PBMCs, with at least 6 million per sample. Trizol reagent was used to extract total RNA from PBMCs, with at least 5 micrograms per sample. Naive CD45RAhigh/CD27high T cell percentages were measured by flow cytometry on a PBMC aliquot from every donor. The specimen sequenced was blood. This TCR derives from a man aged 18 to 30 in good health. The receptor chain draws on TRBV27 and TRBJ2-7; the central 13 bases match TRBD2. The bases read TGTGCCAGCAGCCCTTATGAAACGGGACTAGCGGGACCAAATGAGCAGTACTTC. This yields the protein CASSPYETGLAGPNEQYF.